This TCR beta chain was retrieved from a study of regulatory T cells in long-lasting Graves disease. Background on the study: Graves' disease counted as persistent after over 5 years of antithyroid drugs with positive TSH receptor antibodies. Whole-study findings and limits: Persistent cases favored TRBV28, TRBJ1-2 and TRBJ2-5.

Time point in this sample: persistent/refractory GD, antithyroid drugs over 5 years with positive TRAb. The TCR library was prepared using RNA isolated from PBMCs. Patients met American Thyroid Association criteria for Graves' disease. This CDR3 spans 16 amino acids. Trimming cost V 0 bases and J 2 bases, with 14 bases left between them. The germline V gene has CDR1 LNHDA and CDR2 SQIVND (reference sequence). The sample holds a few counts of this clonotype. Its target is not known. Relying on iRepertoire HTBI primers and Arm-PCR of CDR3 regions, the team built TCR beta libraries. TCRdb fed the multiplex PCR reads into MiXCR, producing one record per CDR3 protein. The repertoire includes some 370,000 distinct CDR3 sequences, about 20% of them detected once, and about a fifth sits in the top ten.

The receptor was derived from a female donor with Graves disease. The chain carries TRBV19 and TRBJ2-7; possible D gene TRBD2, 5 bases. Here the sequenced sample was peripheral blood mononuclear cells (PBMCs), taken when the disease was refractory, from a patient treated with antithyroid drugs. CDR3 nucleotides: TGTGCCAGTAGTATAGATGGGAGCGGTACAACCTACGAGCAGTACTTC. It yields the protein CASSIDGSGTTYEQYF.